Sequencing of this T cell receptor (beta chain) was carried out in a study of T-cell reconstitution after alpha-beta-depleted transplantation in children. Unique molecular identifiers tagged the TCRbeta library. TCRdb called the PCR reads again in MiXCR, with one record for every CDR3 protein. The repertoire holds some 460,000 distinct CDR3 sequences, under 20% seen once, with over 25% in the top ten. Study-wide points: One year post-transplant, T-cell counts and diversity were largely derived from T cells produced anew. As was reported, about two months after transplant, alpha-beta T cells came from several hundred expanded graft clones.

Note on this clonotype: Its target is not known.

The CDR3 contains 14 residues. V shed 6 bases and J shed 3 bases, with 15 bases lying between them. This TCR was sampled from a boy in the first two years of life who had a stem cell transplant for Wiskott-Aldrich syndrome, so the T cells may come from the graft donor. This chain joins TRBV12-3 or TRBV12-4 and TRBJ2-7, with D possibly being TRBD2 (5 bases). The sample here was PBMCs, mostly from graft donor cells, taken 360 days after TCRalphabeta/CD19-depleted stem cell transplant. This CDR3 reads CASSPGLPVYEQYF. The CDR3 DNA is TGTGCCAGCAGCCCCGGACTCCCCGTCTACGAGCAGTACTTC.